The next 16 T cell receptor beta chains were all read from a single sample in a study of shared clonotypes between healthy human individuals. The repertoire was sequenced with immunoSEQ multiplex PCR; TCRdb's copy has only in-frame clones and lacks some. Seen here are some 470,000 clones, 60% to 85% observed once, and the top ten hold 10% to 15%. The sequenced material came from PBMCs. These receptors all stem from a middle-aged woman in good health. Some clones in this sample may be carry-over from other donors' samples.

The V gene is TRBV4-1, the J gene TRBJ1-3; TRBD1 matches 7 bases. The CDR3 has 16 residues. Germline V gives CDR1 MGHRA, CDR2 YSYEKL. The J segment lost 2 bases and the V segment lost 2 bases, leaving 6 bases of the junction unmatched. This chain's CDR3 is CASSQITTGAGNTIYF. Written as DNA, the CDR3 is TGCGCCAGCAGCCAAATTACTACAGGGGCTGGAAACACCATATATTTT.

Notes on this clone: This may arise from a read error, as a much more abundant clone is one base away. Other DNA sequences of this sample code for an identical CDR3. This rearrangement joins TRBV7-3 to TRBJ1-1; D is perhaps TRBD1 (5 bases). The germline V gene has CDR1 SGHTA and CDR2 FQGTGA. V was trimmed by 1 base and J by 4 bases, leaving 10 bases between them. This CDR3 has 14 residues. The CDR3 reads CASSLMGPGTEAFF. In DNA form, the CDR3 reads TGTGCCAGCAGCTTAATGGGACCGGGCACTGAAGCTTTCTTT.

This clone was counted between two and nine times. The genes are TRBV30 and TRBJ1-6; D call uncertain. Germline values: CDR1 GTSNPN, CDR2 SVGIG (reference sequence). Trimming stripped 3 bases from V and 7 bases from J, with 7 bases between. The CDR3 sequence is 12 residues long. The DNA of the CDR3 is TGTGCCTGGAGCCCCTCAAATTCACCCCTCCACTTT. Encoded protein: CAWSPSNSPLHF.

This clone appeared a single time. The CDR3 sequence: CASSTGTGYGNTIYF. The CDR3 DNA reads as TGTGCCAGCTCAACCGGGACAGGCTACGGAAACACCATATATTTT. The chain joins TRBV18 to TRBJ1-3, with 8 positions matching TRBD1. There are 15 residues in the CDR3. In germline, CDR1 is KGHSH, CDR2 LQKENI. V lost 5 bases to trimming and J lost 4 bases; unmatched junction nucleotides: 7.

The chain links TRBV19 to TRBJ1-5; D not certain. Trimming stripped 10 bases from V and 0 bases from J, with 10 bases between. Germline CDR1 and CDR2: LNHDA and SQIVND (reference sequence). There are 13 residues in the CDR3. The CDR3 DNA follows: TGTGCCACCGCCCCGAATAGCAATCAGCCCCAGCATTTT. Its translation: CATAPNSNQPQHF. Combining the CDR3 with reference TRBV19 and TRBJ1-5 gives the whole variable domain DGGITQSPKYLFRKEGQNVTLSCEQNLNHDAMYWYRQDPGQGLRLIYYSQIVNDFQKGDIAEGYSVSREKKESFPLTVTSAQKNPTAFYLCATAPNSNQPQHFGDGTRLSIL.

The sample holds a few counts of this clone. J is TRBJ2-7 and V is TRBV5-1, with a weak D call TRBD2 (5 bases). V was trimmed by 7 bases and J by 4 bases, leaving 15 bases between them. CDR1 is SGHRS and CDR2 is YFSETQ in the germline V gene. The CDR3 length is 13 residues. Here the CDR3 DNA reads TGCGCCAGCGGGCCGGAGAGGGCTTACGAGCAGTACTTC. Protein: CASGPERAYEQYF.

The V gene is TRBV12-5, the J gene TRBJ2-1, with 14 bases aligning to TRBD2. The CDR3 is 22 amino acids. V gave up 0 bases and J gave up 8 bases; unmatched junction bases: 21. Germline loops: CDR1 LGHNT, CDR2 FRNRAP. The DNA for the CDR3 is TGTGCTAGTGGTTTGGTACAAGGCAGGGGGCTTATGACTAGCGGGAGGGTCGATGAGCAGTTCTTC. It is translated as CASGLVQGRGLMTSGRVDEQFF.

This clone was detected once. The gene calls are TRBV27 and TRBJ2-1; possible D gene TRBD2, 6 bases. This CDR3 is 17 amino acids long. Germline assignment: CDR1 MNHEY and CDR2 SMNVEV (reference sequence). Trimming pared 5 bases from V and 2 bases from J, leaving 19 bases between. The CDR3 DNA reads as TGTGCCAGCAGTCTCTATTCCCGATCGGGGGCCTACAATGAGCAGTTCTTC. Residues: CASSLYSRSGAYNEQFF.

DNA for the CDR3: TGTGCCAGCAGCCCAGGGACTAGTAGCACAGATACGCAGTATTTT. It specifies CASSPGTSSTDTQYF. This chain uses TRBV11-3 with TRBJ2-3, with 8 bases matching TRBD2. Germline V lookup: CDR1 SGHNT, CDR2 YENEEA. This CDR3 is 15 amino acids long. J was trimmed by 0 bases and V by 5 bases; bases with no gene match: 4.

The chain is built from TRBV27 and TRBJ2-7; TRBD1 agrees at 11 bases. The CDR3 extends over 15 amino acids. Per germline, CDR1 MNHEY and CDR2 SMNVEV (reference sequence). V lost 5 bases and J lost 5; bases outside the gene matches: 8. As DNA, the CDR3 is TGTGCCAGCAGTCCTACCGGGACAGGGGGAAACGAGCAGTACTTC. Encoded protein: CASSPTGTGGNEQYF.

A single count supports this clone. The chain has TRBV7-9 and TRBJ1-2; D is uncertain. Germline lookup yields CDR1 SEHNR and CDR2 FQNEAQ (reference sequence). This CDR3 is 11 amino acids long. Between the trimmed V and J ends, which lost 1 base and 7 bases, there was a span of 4 bases. DNA of the CDR3: TGTGCCAGCAGCTTAGAGGTTGGCTACACCTTC. Translation gives CASSLEVGYTF.

Remarks on this clone: Other DNA sequences of this sample code for an identical CDR3. This chain joins TRBV5-5 and TRBJ1-2, with D hard to call. Trimming cost V 0 bases and J 4 bases, with 7 bases left between them. Germline assignment: CDR1 SGHKS and CDR2 YYEKEE (reference sequence). The CDR3 sequence is 13 residues long. The CDR3: CASSLGGAYGYTF. The CDR3 DNA reads as TGTGCCAGCAGCTTGGGCGGAGCCTATGGCTACACCTTC.

A note on this clone: Since a much larger clone is just one base distant, this may be a read error. This sequence joins TRBV7-2 and TRBJ2-3, with D unclear. V gave up 2 bases and J gave up 1 base, with 7 bases separating them. Germline V CDR1 and CDR2: SGHTA, FQGNSA. This CDR3 contains 14 residues. The CDR3 DNA follows: TGTACCAGCAGCTTATCCAGCGGCACAGATACGCAGTATTTT. Its translation is CTSSLSSGTDTQYF. The whole variable domain, filled in from reference TRBV7-2 and TRBJ2-3, reads GAGVSQSPSNKVTEKGKDVELRCDPISGHTALYWYRQSLGQGLEFLIYFQGNSAPDKSGLPSDRFSAERTGGSVSTLTIQRTQQEDSAVYLCTSSLSSGTDTQYFGPGTRLTVL.

Note on this clone: In the same sample, other DNA sequences code for this CDR3. V gene TRBV28 combines with J gene TRBJ2-7, with TRBD2 matching over 9 bases. V was clipped by 6 bases and J by 1 base; unmatched bases: 4. This CDR3 has 14 amino acids. The V gene's germline CDR1 is MDHEN and CDR2 SYDVKM. For the CDR3, the DNA is TGTGCCAGCAGCCTAGCGGGACCTTCCTACGAGCAGTACTTC. It is translated as CASSLAGPSYEQYF.

There are a few counts of this clone. The genes are TRBV2 and TRBJ1-2; 7 nucleotides align to TRBD1. V lost 5 bases to trimming and J lost 4 bases; unmatched junction nucleotides: 4. The CDR3 contains 13 residues. CDR1 is SNHLY and CDR2 is FYNNEI in the germline V gene. The DNA of the CDR3 is TGTGCCAGCAGTCCATGGACAGGCTATGGCTACACCTTC. It codes for CASSPWTGYGYTF. Complete variable domain (other parts from reference TRBV2 and TRBJ1-2): EPEVTQTPSHQVTQMGQEVILRCVPISNHLYFYWYRQILGQKVEFLVSFYNNEISEKSEIFDDQFSVERPDGSNFTLKIRSTKLEDSAMYFCASSPWTGYGYTFGSGTRLTVV.

The chain carries TRBV30 and TRBJ1-4; D possibly corresponds to TRBD1 (5 bases). The V end lost 2 bases, the J end lost 6 bases, and 7 bases lay between the germline ends. Germline V CDR1 and CDR2: GTSNPN, SVGIG (reference sequence). The CDR3 spans 12 residues. The CDR3 region has the DNA TGTGCCTGGAGTTCGGGGGATGAAAAACTGTTTTTT. This sequence encodes CAWSSGDEKLFF.